This is a list of T cell receptor beta chains from one sample in a study of T cell repertoires in cytomegalovirus infection. In TCRdb, the reads were re-called with MiXCR into one record per CDR3 protein. This table has 200,000 to 300,000 distinct CDR3 sequences, 12% appearing once. Source material: PBMCs. The receptors were gathered from a human donor in good health (CMV status not recorded). Some clones in this sample may be carry-over from other donors' samples. Both conserved end residues are part of each CDR3. The D gene is left open where the match is weak. Clone size, where shown, is once, few, many, or a class for clones that have expanded.

abundance: many
j_gene: TRBJ2-7
v_gene: TRBV11-2
d_gene: -
CDR3nt: TGTGCCAGCAGCTTAGCATTCGGTGTCTCCTACGAGCAGTACTTC
CDR3aa: CASSLAFGVSYEQYF

abundance: many
j_gene: TRBJ2-2
v_gene: TRBV19
d_gene: -
CDR3nt: TGTGCCAGTAAGGAGGGACCGCAGGCCGGGGAGCTGTTTTTT
CDR3aa: CASKEGPQAGELFF

abundance: few
j_gene: TRBJ2-3
v_gene: TRBV29-1
d_gene: TRBD2
CDR3nt: TGCAGCGTTGACGGTAGCGGGAGTTTAGATACGCAGTATTTT
CDR3aa: CSVDGSGSLDTQYF

abundance: few
j_gene: TRBJ1-2
v_gene: TRBV5-1
d_gene: TRBD1
CDR3nt: TGCGCCAGCAGCTTGAGGGGACAGGGGAACTATGGCTACACCTTC
CDR3aa: CASSLRGQGNYGYTF

abundance: few
j_gene: TRBJ2-3
v_gene: TRBV29-1
d_gene: -
CDR3nt: TGCAGCGTTGAACGGGGGCCTCGCACAGATACGCAGTATTTT
CDR3aa: CSVERGPRTDTQYF

abundance: many
j_gene: TRBJ1-6
v_gene: TRBV12-5
d_gene: -
CDR3nt: TGTGCTAGTGGTCTGGGGGCTGATAATTCACCCCTCCACTTT
CDR3aa: CASGLGADNSPLHF

abundance: -
j_gene: TRBJ2-3
v_gene: TRBV12-3/TRBV12-4
d_gene: -
CDR3nt: TGTGCCAGCAGTGATACGGGCCTCGCGGATACGCAGTATTTT
CDR3aa: CASSDTGLADTQYF

abundance: many
j_gene: TRBJ1-2
v_gene: TRBV10-3
d_gene: -
CDR3nt: TGTGCCATCAGTGAGTCGGACAGTAACTATGGCTACACCTTC
CDR3aa: CAISESDSNYGYTF

abundance: many
j_gene: TRBJ2-3
v_gene: TRBV12-3/TRBV12-4
d_gene: TRBD1
CDR3nt: TGTGCCAGCAGTCGCATTGACAGGGGAGATACGCAGTATTTT
CDR3aa: CASSRIDRGDTQYF

abundance: -
j_gene: TRBJ1-6
v_gene: TRBV7-9
d_gene: TRBD1
CDR3nt: TGTGCCAGCAGCATCGGACAGGGCCCCTTCCACTTT
CDR3aa: CASSIGQGPFHF

abundance: few
j_gene: TRBJ1-3
v_gene: TRBV29-1
d_gene: TRBD1
CDR3nt: TGCAGCCCGCCGACAGGGACCTCTGGAAACACCATATATTTT
CDR3aa: CSPPTGTSGNTIYF

abundance: many
j_gene: TRBJ1-5
v_gene: TRBV20-1
d_gene: -
CDR3nt: TGCAGTGCTAGAAGGGGAGGACTTCAGCCCCAGCATTTT
CDR3aa: CSARRGGLQPQHF

abundance: few
j_gene: TRBJ2-3
v_gene: TRBV11-3
d_gene: -
CDR3nt: TGTGCCAGCAGCCCTCCGCCGAGTGGGACAGATACGCAGTATTTT
CDR3aa: CASSPPPSGTDTQYF

abundance: few
j_gene: TRBJ2-2
v_gene: TRBV5-1
d_gene: -
CDR3nt: TGCGCCAGCAGCTTGGACGTGGGAGGCGGCACCGGGGAGCTGTTTTTT
CDR3aa: CASSLDVGGGTGELFF

abundance: -
j_gene: TRBJ1-5
v_gene: TRBV6-2/TRBV6-3
d_gene: -
CDR3nt: TGTGCCAGCAGTTACTCGAAGGGGGGGGCCGGCAATCAGCCCCAGCATTTT
CDR3aa: CASSYSKGGAGNQPQHF

abundance: many
j_gene: TRBJ1-2
v_gene: TRBV5-4
d_gene: -
CDR3nt: TGTGCCAGCAGCCCCAGGAGGGTTGACTATGGCTACACCTTC
CDR3aa: CASSPRRVDYGYTF

abundance: many
j_gene: TRBJ2-2
v_gene: TRBV7-2
d_gene: TRBD2
CDR3nt: TGTGCCAGCAGCTCGAAGACTAGCCTTGTTACCGGGGAGCTGTTTTTT
CDR3aa: CASSSKTSLVTGELFF

abundance: many
j_gene: TRBJ1-1
v_gene: TRBV5-4
d_gene: -
CDR3nt: TGTGCCAGCAGCTCGGACCCGGGGGGCACTGAAGCTTTCTTT
CDR3aa: CASSSDPGGTEAFF

abundance: few
j_gene: TRBJ1-1
v_gene: TRBV6-2/TRBV6-3
d_gene: -
CDR3nt: TGTGCCAGCAGATCGAACTGGGAGAACACTGAAGCTTTCTTT
CDR3aa: CASRSNWENTEAFF

abundance: few
j_gene: TRBJ2-7
v_gene: TRBV7-2
d_gene: -
CDR3nt: TGTGCCAGCAGCTTAGTAGCGGCCCTTACCTACGAGCAGTACTTC
CDR3aa: CASSLVAALTYEQYF

abundance: many
j_gene: TRBJ2-7
v_gene: TRBV5-5
d_gene: TRBD1
CDR3nt: TGTGCCAGCAGCCGAGGACAGGGATCAGACGAGCAGTACTTC
CDR3aa: CASSRGQGSDEQYF

abundance: many
j_gene: TRBJ1-2
v_gene: TRBV7-9
d_gene: TRBD1
CDR3nt: TGTGCCAGCAGCTTGGCGACAGGGGGCGTGGATGGCTACACCTTC
CDR3aa: CASSLATGGVDGYTF

abundance: many
j_gene: TRBJ1-5
v_gene: TRBV27
d_gene: TRBD1
CDR3nt: TGTGCCAGCAGGGGACAGGGCGATGGGCCGCCCCAGCATTTT
CDR3aa: CASRGQGDGPPQHF

abundance: few
j_gene: TRBJ1-2
v_gene: TRBV7-9
d_gene: -
CDR3nt: TGTGCCAGCAGCCTGTCGGACAGCCGCTATGGCTACACCTTC
CDR3aa: CASSLSDSRYGYTF

abundance: -
j_gene: TRBJ2-5
v_gene: TRBV29-1
d_gene: -
CDR3nt: TGCAGCGTTGACGGCAGCAACCTCCGGGAGACCCAGTACTTC
CDR3aa: CSVDGSNLRETQYF